One and the same sample provided the 9 T cell receptor beta chains below, sequenced in a study of identical twins. TCRdb analysed the 5' RACE reads with MiXCR anew, one entry per CDR3 protein. The sample lists hundreds of thousands of distinct CDR3 sequences, 15% to 20% occurring once. The same data also contributed to another study, on T cells expressing NK-cell markers.

The specimen sequenced was PBMCs. The source is a woman younger than 35 in good health.

The chain has TRBV9 and TRBJ2-7; 12 nucleotides agree with TRBD1. The V gene end was trimmed by 4 bases and the J gene end by 7 bases; junction bases not matched to a gene: 12. Germline loops: CDR1 SGDLS, CDR2 YYNGEE. The CDR3 length is 16 residues. The CDR3 loop is CASSPGVGQGAGEQYF. The CDR3 DNA reads TGTGCCAGCAGCCCCGGCGTGGGACAGGGGGCTGGTGAGCAGTACTTC.

This clonotype was seen a handful of times. The gene calls are TRBV2 and TRBJ2-1; 7 bases match TRBD1. CDR1 and CDR2 (germline): SNHLY, FYNNEI. With V trimmed by 10 bases and J by 2 bases, 5 bases remained unmatched. This CDR3 contains 13 residues. In DNA form, the CDR3 reads TGTGCCACCAGACAGGGACCCTACAATGAGCAGTTCTTC. Its protein is CATRQGPYNEQFF. Using reference TRBV2 and TRBJ2-1 for the parts outside the CDR3, the full variable domain is EPEVTQTPSHQVTQMGQEVILRCVPISNHLYFYWYRQILGQKVEFLVSFYNNEISEKSEIFDDQFSVERPDGSNFTLKIRSTKLEDSAMYFCATRQGPYNEQFFGPGTRLTVL.

The V and J genes are TRBV6-1 and TRBJ2-3; D is uncertain. Trimming pared 0 bases from V and 5 bases from J, leaving 9 bases between. Germline V gene lookup returns CDR1 MNHNS and CDR2 SASEGT. This CDR3 is 14 amino acids long. In DNA, the CDR3 is TGTGCCAGCAGTGAAGCAAATCAGGAAGATACGCAGTATTTT. Translating it yields CASSEANQEDTQYF.

This clonotype came up a few times. This chain connects TRBV7-2 to TRBJ2-2; 7 bases line up with TRBD1. Germline CDR1 reads SGHTA; CDR2 reads FQGNSA. The junction had 2 bases not matched to a gene; V was cut back by 6 bases and J by 1 base. CDR3 size: 14 residues. CDR3 nucleotide sequence: TGTGCCAGCAGGCAGGGGGAGAACACCGGGGAGCTGTTTTTT. Translation gives CASRQGENTGELFF.

This chain uses TRBV10-3 with TRBJ2-2; D might be TRBD1 (6 bases). CDR1 ENHRY and CDR2 SYGVKD come from the germline V gene. The CDR3 loop spans 16 amino acids. V was pared by 3 bases and J by 3 bases, with 14 bases between. The DNA for the CDR3 is TGTGCCATCAGTGACCAGGGGTTGTGGGACACCGGGGAGCTGTTTTTT. This gives the protein CAISDQGLWDTGELFF.

The table lists this clonotype with a few counts. The chain uses TRBV12-3 or TRBV12-4 and TRBJ1-2; no clear D. Trimming stripped 3 bases from V and 8 bases from J, with 10 bases between. CDR3 length: 12 residues. This CDR3 reads CASSLGKGGYTF. The DNA for the CDR3 is TGTGCCAGCAGTTTGGGAAAAGGAGGCTACACCTTC.

This clonotype was detected only a few times. The V call is TRBV7-2, the J call TRBJ2-7, with 10 bases that match TRBD2. Germline V gives CDR1 SGHTA, CDR2 FQGNSA. The CDR3 totals 16 residues. Trimming took 5 bases from V and 0 from J; bases not matched to a gene: 7. In DNA, the CDR3 is TGTGCCAGCAGCCTCGCCGGGACTAGCGTCTCCTACGAGCAGTACTTC. Amino acids: CASSLAGTSVSYEQYF.

The chain is built from TRBV7-2 and TRBJ2-3; tentative D call: TRBD1 (5 bases). This CDR3 contains 13 residues. V lost 2 bases to trimming and J lost 8 bases, with 11 bases between them. Germline values: CDR1 SGHTA, CDR2 FQGNSA. The CDR3 sequence is CASSLRVQGTQYF. DNA of the CDR3: TGTGCCAGCAGCTTAAGAGTCCAGGGTACGCAGTATTTT.

V gene TRBV5-1 combines with J gene TRBJ2-1, with TRBD2 as a possible D gene (6 bases). Germline CDR1 is SGHRS and CDR2 is YFSETQ. This CDR3 region has 15 residues. Trimming pared 6 bases from V and 3 bases from J, leaving 16 bases between. The chain's CDR3 is CASTDGGTDYNEQFF. The CDR3 DNA reads TGCGCCAGCACCGATGGGGGGACGGACTACAATGAGCAGTTCTTC.